This entry concerns a single T cell receptor (beta chain). The data stem from a study of blood T cell repertoires in COVID-19. On the study more broadly: Samples representing acute and convalescent COVID-19 were sourced from the United States, Italy and Spain.

In the study's own analysis: Counts of nucleated cells, estimated from reference gene primer amplification, were obtained. TCRdb keeps only in-frame clones here, not all; method: immunoSEQ multiplex PCR. That table gives V, J and clone size, and the DNA gave D and trimming. The sample holds about 60,000 clones, roughly 85% seen once. This CDR3 region has 14 residues. Trimming cost V 4 bases and J 3 bases; bases outside gene matches: 6. Germline V gives CDR1 SQVTM, CDR2 ANQGSEA. This chain links TRBV29-1 with TRBJ2-5, with 9 bases matching TRBD2. Sequencing used peripheral blood. This TCR was sampled from a human donor in a cohort sampled during active COVID-19. The DNA for the CDR3 is TGCAGCGTTGGTTTTCGACTAGCGGAAGAGACCCAGTACTTC. Amino acids: CSVGFRLAEETQYF.